The clone carrying this TCR beta chain was seen ten or more times. The entry originates in a study of T cells in Graves' hyperthyroidism and ophthalmopathy. As for the study in general: Peripheral blood was acquired at first diagnosis, ahead of any therapy whatsoever.

Between the trimmed V and J ends, which lost 5 bases and 3 bases, there was a span of 11 bases. The CDR3 is 14 residues long. Looked up from germline, CDR1 is SGHTA and CDR2 is FQGNSA. TCR beta CDR3 regions were amplified from RNA transcripts. First-round RT-PCR targeting the TCR CDR3 was performed with the HTBI primer set. TCRdb itself ran the multiplex PCR reads through MiXCR, one entry per CDR3 protein. The repertoire holds hundreds of thousands of distinct CDR3 sequences, more than 15% seen once, with around 17% in the top ten. The sequence was obtained from a woman under 30 with Graves' ophthalmopathy. V is TRBV7-2 and J is TRBJ2-4, with D tentatively TRBD2 (6 bases). Material: blood. CDR3 sequence (DNA): TGTGCCAGCAGCCCCGGGACTGACAAAAACATTCAGTACTTC. Translated: CASSPGTDKNIQYF.